The 29 T cell receptor beta chains reported below all come from one sample, sequenced in a study of OX40 agonist ivuxolimab in advanced cancers. Data came from immunoSEQ multiplex PCR; TCRdb stores just in-frame clones and leaves some out. The repertoire holds some 87,000 clones, 94% seen once, with approximately 9.9% in the top ten. The sample consisted of CD4+ or CD8+ T cells sorted from blood, taken in a trial of the OX40 agonist ivuxolimab. These TCRs come from an adult with an advanced solid tumor such as melanoma, head and neck, liver or kidney cancer.

This chain joins TRBV21-1 and TRBJ1-1; no check of the table's D call, TRBD1, against the DNA was made. TRBV21-1 is assigned pseudogene status. The CDR3 is 16 amino acids. DNA for the CDR3: TGTGCCAGCAGCCCCCGGGACAGGGGGCTGAACACTGAAGCTTTCTTT. Protein sequence: CASSPRDRGLNTEAFF.

The V and J genes are TRBV6-1 and TRBJ1-1; D is uncertain. The CDR3 is 17 amino acids. Trimming cost V 0 bases and J 1 base, with 15 bases left between them. The germline CDR1 and CDR2 sequences are MNHNS and SASEGT. DNA of the CDR3: TGTGCCAGCAGTGAAGCCCCGGGAGCGCTAAAGAACACTGAAGCTTTCTTT. Translating it yields CASSEAPGALKNTEAFF.

The chain carries TRBV5-1 and TRBJ2-3; 10 bases agree with TRBD2. The V gene's germline CDR1 is SGHRS and CDR2 YFSETQ. Trimming took 4 bases from V and 3 from J; bases not matched to a gene: 8. The CDR3 contains 16 residues. CDR3 DNA sequence: TGCGCCAGCAGCACCCCTAGCGGGGGTGGGACAGATACGCAGTATTTT. Translated: CASSTPSGGGTDTQYF.

The CDR3 DNA is TGTGCCAGCAGCCAAGATTTAGGGACTAGCGCCCAGAACTCCTACGAGCAGTACTTC. Its protein product is CASSQDLGTSAQNSYEQYF. The rearrangement links TRBV14 to TRBJ2-7, with 10 bases matching TRBD2. Germline V gives CDR1 SGHDN, CDR2 FVKESK. There are 19 residues in the CDR3. V lost 0 bases and J lost 0; bases outside the gene matches: 11.

This chain connects TRBV4-3 to TRBJ1-5; D perhaps matches TRBD1 (5 bases). This CDR3 contains 15 residues. The V end was cut by 1 base, the J end by 4 bases, with 11 bases between. Per the germline V gene, CDR1 is LGHNA and CDR2 is YSLEER. CDR3 in amino acids: CASSQGSGRNQPQHF. CDR3 nucleotides: TGCGCCAGCAGCCAAGGCTCGGGACGGAATCAGCCCCAGCATTTT.

The V and J genes are TRBV28 and TRBJ2-2, with D possibly TRBD1 on 6 matching bases. The V gene lost 6 bases and the J gene lost 1 base, with 9 bases spanning the gap. The CDR3 loop spans 14 amino acids. From germline, CDR1 is MDHEN and CDR2 SYDVKM. CDR3: CASRGGMNTGELFF. CDR3 in DNA: TGTGCCAGCAGAGGGGGAATGAACACCGGGGAGCTGTTTTTT.

The chain is built from TRBV19 and TRBJ2-1; D is uncertain. V was shortened by 3 bases and J by 8 bases, with 8 bases between the two germline ends. Germline assignment: CDR1 LNHDA and CDR2 SQIVND (reference sequence). CDR3 length: 12 residues. CDR3 residues: CASSMSGYEQFF. CDR3 coding DNA: TGTGCCAGTAGTATGTCGGGTTATGAGCAGTTCTTC.

The chain couples TRBV6-1 to TRBJ1-5; D is uncertain. V was pared by 6 bases and J by 1 base, with 10 bases between. Germline values: CDR1 MNHNS, CDR2 SASEGT. The CDR3 is 14 residues long. Here the CDR3 reads CASRDGWSNQPQHF. Here the CDR3 DNA reads TGTGCCAGCAGGGACGGATGGAGCAATCAGCCCCAGCATTTT.

V is TRBV6-5 and J is TRBJ2-7, with D maybe TRBD2 (6 bases). Trimming cost V 10 bases and J 2 bases, with 12 bases left between them. The germline gives CDR1 MNHEY, CDR2 SVGAGI. This CDR3 contains 12 residues. CDR3 nucleotides: TGTGCCACCGGGACTCCTACCTACGAGCAGTACTTC. Translated, it gives CATGTPTYEQYF.

The chain couples TRBV30 to TRBJ2-1; 7 nucleotides agree with TRBD2. The CDR3 is 14 residues long. The V gene's germline CDR1 is GTSNPN and CDR2 SVGIG (reference sequence). The V gene end was trimmed by 4 bases and the J gene end by 1 base; junction bases not matched to a gene: 4. CDR3 DNA: TGTGCCTGGAATGGCGGGAGTTCCTACAATGAGCAGTTCTTC. Translated, it gives CAWNGGSSYNEQFF.

The chain links TRBV21-1 to TRBJ1-5; TRBD1 was called by the table and not checked on the DNA. TRBV21-1 is annotated as a pseudogene. The CDR3 consists of 19 residues. CDR3 in amino acids: CATPQLGQQGAPGNQPQHF. CDR3 nucleotides: TGTGCCACTCCCCAACTGGGGCAGCAGGGGGCGCCGGGCAATCAGCCCCAGCATTTT.

This chain joins TRBV7-8 and TRBJ2-3; TRBD2 agrees at 10 bases. In germline, CDR1 is SGHVS, CDR2 FQNEAQ. The CDR3 spans 16 residues. V gave up 1 base and J gave up 6 bases; unmatched junction bases: 7. CDR3 in DNA: TGTGCCAGCAGCTTAGGGCTAGCGGGAGCGGGGGATACGCAGTATTTT. Protein: CASSLGLAGAGDTQYF.

V gene TRBV7-2 combines with J gene TRBJ2-2; the D gene could be TRBD1 or TRBD2 (6 bases each). CDR1 is SGHTA and CDR2 is FQGNSA in the germline V gene. The CDR3 loop spans 16 amino acids. Trimming stripped 5 bases from V and 4 bases from J, with 17 bases between. CDR3 in DNA: TGTGCCAGCAGCGGAGGGACAAAGCGCGGCACCGGGGAGCTGTTTTTT. It is translated as CASSGGTKRGTGELFF.

CDR3 in amino acids: CASSLAGQGAVFYGYTF. The CDR3 DNA reads TGTGCCAGCAGCTTAGCGGGACAGGGGGCCGTGTTCTATGGCTACACCTTC. The chain combines TRBV7-2 with TRBJ1-2, with 12 bases matching TRBD1. Per germline, CDR1 SGHTA and CDR2 FQGNSA. The ends lost 0 bases at V and 4 bases at J; junction bases unmatched: 6. The CDR3 sequence is 17 residues long.

This sequence joins TRBV29-1 and TRBJ2-3; 9 bases map to TRBD2. The CDR3 has 17 residues. V trimming: 4 bases; J trimming: 8 bases; junction bases outside the gene matches: 19. Germline CDR1 and CDR2: SQVTM and ANQGSEA. CDR3 amino acids: CSVVHNRGGRDTGTQYF. In DNA form, the CDR3 reads TGCAGCGTTGTTCACAATCGGGGCGGGAGGGACACGGGTACGCAGTATTTT.

This clone has just one count. This chain connects TRBV2 to TRBJ2-7; TRBD1 agrees at 10 bases. Germline assignment: CDR1 SNHLY and CDR2 FYNNEI. This CDR3 comprises 15 residues. V lost 10 bases, J lost 2 bases, and 11 bases stayed unmatched. The CDR3 DNA reads as TGTGCCACCAAAAGGGGGACAGGGGTTACCTACGAGCAGTACTTC. Translation gives CATKRGTGVTYEQYF.

This chain links TRBV13 with TRBJ2-1; the D gene is possibly TRBD1 (6 bases). Germline assignment: CDR1 PRHDT and CDR2 FYEKMQ (reference sequence). The CDR3 consists of 14 residues. V gave up 0 bases and J gave up 8 bases, with 11 bases separating them. The CDR3 reads CASSLGGTIHEQFF. The CDR3 DNA reads TGTGCCAGCAGCTTAGGGGGGACAATCCATGAGCAGTTCTTC. The full variable domain, rest sourced from reference TRBV13 and TRBJ2-1, is AAGVIQSPRHLIKEKRETATLKCYPIPRHDTVYWYQQGPGQDPQFLISFYEKMQSDKGSIPDRFSAQQFSDYHSELNMSSLELGDSALYFCASSLGGTIHEQFFGPGTRLTVL.

This chain links TRBV11-2 with TRBJ2-3, with 7 bases lining up with TRBD1. V trimming: 3 bases; J trimming: 2 bases; junction bases outside the gene matches: 8. The CDR3 is 16 residues long. From germline, CDR1 is SGHAT and CDR2 FQNNGV. The CDR3 sequence is CASSLRSGTVTDTQYF. Written as DNA, the CDR3 is TGTGCCAGCAGCTTGAGATCCGGGACAGTCACAGATACGCAGTATTTT.

The rearrangement joins TRBV27 to TRBJ2-6, with 9 nucleotides matching TRBD1. V gave up 6 bases and J gave up 8 bases; unmatched junction bases: 2. Germline lookup yields CDR1 MNHEY and CDR2 SMNVEV (reference sequence). CDR3 length: 13 amino acids. CDR3 sequence reads: CASSGQGTNVLTF. CDR3 DNA sequence: TGTGCCAGCAGCGGACAGGGGACCAACGTCCTGACTTTC.

V and J are TRBV19 and TRBJ1-2; D not certain. The CDR3 loop spans 11 amino acids. Germline loops: CDR1 LNHDA, CDR2 SQIVND (reference sequence). V shed 3 bases and J shed 7 bases, with 6 bases lying between them. This CDR3 is CASSIHGGYTF. The CDR3 coding sequence is TGTGCCAGTAGTATCCACGGTGGCTACACCTTC.

The chain employs TRBV27 and TRBJ2-1; perhaps TRBD2 as D (5 bases). This CDR3 spans 14 amino acids. V lost 0 bases and J lost 7, with 10 bases in between. Germline loops: CDR1 MNHEY, CDR2 SMNVEV (reference sequence). CDR3 protein: CASSLSLSGNEQFF. As DNA, the CDR3 is TGTGCCAGCAGTTTATCCCTTTCGGGAAATGAGCAGTTCTTC.

The chain links TRBV9 to TRBJ1-2; no clear D. This CDR3 has 15 amino acids. Trimming removed 4 bases at V and 2 bases at J, with 15 bases between. CDR1 SGDLS and CDR2 YYNGEE come from the germline V gene. The CDR3 DNA reads as TGTGCCAGCAGCCTGGGCCGGGTTATCAACTATGGCTACACCTTC. Protein product: CASSLGRVINYGYTF.

This chain connects TRBV10-3 to TRBJ2-5; weak D call: TRBD1 (6 bases). The germline V gene encodes CDR1 ENHRY and CDR2 SYGVKD. Trimming left V 0 bases short and J 1 base short, with 6 bases between. The CDR3 contains 14 residues. CDR3 sequence (DNA): TGTGCCATCAGTGAGTCAGGGGGCCAAGAGACCCAGTACTTC. As protein: CAISESGGQETQYF.

J is TRBJ1-1 and V is TRBV6-4, with TRBD1 identical over 11 bases. The CDR3 covers 14 residues. V trimming: 6 bases; J trimming: 6 bases; junction bases outside the gene matches: 6. CDR1 is MRHNA and CDR2 is SNTAGT in the germline V gene. The CDR3 is CASRGGQGASEAFF. In DNA, the CDR3 is TGTGCCAGCAGGGGAGGACAGGGGGCCTCTGAAGCTTTCTTT.

The V and J genes are TRBV10-3 and TRBJ1-2; TRBD1 agrees at 10 bases. Germline CDR1 reads ENHRY; CDR2 reads SYGVKD. The V gene end was trimmed by 3 bases and the J gene end by 6 bases; junction bases not matched to a gene: 4. The CDR3 covers 14 residues. In nucleotides, the CDR3 is TGTGCCATCAGTGAACCCGGGACAGGGGATGGCTACACCTTC. Its translation is CAISEPGTGDGYTF.

With regard to this clone: This CDR3 is also generated by other DNA sequences in the sample. The rearrangement uses TRBV19 and TRBJ2-7; 7 bases agree with TRBD2. The CDR3 spans 13 residues. Germline trimming cut 9 bases from V and 3 bases from J; bases unmatched to any gene: 8. Germline CDR1 LNHDA, CDR2 SQIVND (reference sequence). The CDR3: CASRSTGGYEQYF. DNA of the CDR3: TGTGCCAGCAGATCGACGGGGGGCTACGAGCAGTACTTC.

The chain has TRBV11-3 and TRBJ2-1; TRBD2 agrees at 7 bases. The CDR3 extends over 16 amino acids. The V gene's germline CDR1 is SGHNT and CDR2 YENEEA. The trim removed 4 bases at V and 4 bases at J, leaving 10 bases unmatched. The CDR3 bases are TGTGCCAGCAGCTCTAGCGGAAACGTTCTTTACAATGAGCAGTTCTTC. Translation: CASSSSGNVLYNEQFF.

On this clone itself: This specimen includes other DNA sequences encoding the same CDR3. The CDR3 here is CASSVGTANTEAFF. The CDR3 DNA reads TGTGCCAGCAGCGTCGGGACAGCGAACACTGAAGCTTTCTTT. This chain joins TRBV9 and TRBJ1-1, with 7 bases identical to TRBD1. CDR3 length: 14 residues. Trimming removed 2 bases from V and 1 base from J; junction bases left unmatched: 2. Per germline, CDR1 SGDLS and CDR2 YYNGEE.

The sample holds one count of this clone. The chain is built from TRBV5-1 and TRBJ1-3; D might be TRBD1 (6 bases). The germline gives CDR1 SGHRS, CDR2 YFSETQ. This CDR3 has 14 residues. The germline V and J ends were trimmed by 8 bases and 0 bases, with 12 bases remaining between them. The CDR3 coding sequence is TGCGCCAGTGGACAGTCGAGCTCTGGAAACACCATATATTTT. It codes for CASGQSSSGNTIYF.